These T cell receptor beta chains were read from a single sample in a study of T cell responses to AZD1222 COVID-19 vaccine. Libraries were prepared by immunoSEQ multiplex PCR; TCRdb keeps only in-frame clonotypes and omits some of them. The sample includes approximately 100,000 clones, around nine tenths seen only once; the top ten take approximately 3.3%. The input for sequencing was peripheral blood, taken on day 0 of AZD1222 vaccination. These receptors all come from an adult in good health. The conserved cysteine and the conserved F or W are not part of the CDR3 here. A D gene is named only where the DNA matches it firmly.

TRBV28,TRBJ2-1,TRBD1,ASSLVQGRRYNEQF
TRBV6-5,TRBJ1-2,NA,ASSLSQGPYGYT
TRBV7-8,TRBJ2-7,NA,ASSLHAVGSSYEQY
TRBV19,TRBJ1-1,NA,ASSITAAGTEAF
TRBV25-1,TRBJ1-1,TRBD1,ASSQSGGVMNTEAF
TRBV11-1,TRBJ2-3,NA,ASSLGLAENTQY
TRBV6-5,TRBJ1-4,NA,ASRGNGEKLF
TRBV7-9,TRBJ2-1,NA,ASSRGLIEQF
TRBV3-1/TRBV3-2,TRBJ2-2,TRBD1,ASSFRDRVGELF
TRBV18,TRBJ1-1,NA,ASSLDRDATEAF
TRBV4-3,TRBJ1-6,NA,ASSQGIGQGNSPLH
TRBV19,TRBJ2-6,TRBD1,ASSDRGPSGANVLT
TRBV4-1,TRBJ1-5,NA,ASSQDEGDYQPQH
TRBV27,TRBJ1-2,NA,ASSLSRISHGYT
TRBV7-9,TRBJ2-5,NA,ASSPWSYQETQY
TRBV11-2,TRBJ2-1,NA,ASSFENRGEQF
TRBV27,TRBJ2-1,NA,AVAVRGRNEQF
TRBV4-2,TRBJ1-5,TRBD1,ASSLGQGGLSNQPQH
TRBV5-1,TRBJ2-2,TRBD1,ATQLGQANTGELF